Below, 7 T cell receptor beta chains from the same sample are listed, as sequenced in a study of blood T cell repertoires in COVID-19. Here immunoSEQ multiplex PCR was the method, and the copy in TCRdb shows in-frame clones only, minus some. The sample consists of roughly 74,000 clones, around 88% of them appearing once. The sequenced sample consisted of peripheral blood. The receptors shown here come from a woman aged 80 or older with active or convalescent COVID-19.

The chain carries TRBV4-1 and TRBJ2-7; D possibly corresponds to TRBD2 (5 bases). V lost 1 base and J 0 bases, leaving 10 bases between the germline ends. The CDR3 sequence is 15 residues long. Looked up from germline, CDR1 is MGHRA and CDR2 is YSYEKL. CDR3 region: CASSQGDSASYEQYF. DNA of the CDR3: TGCGCCAGCAGCCAAGGGGATAGCGCCTCCTACGAGCAGTACTTC.

The chain is built from TRBV29-1 and TRBJ2-5; the match to TRBD1 covers 7 bases. This CDR3 is 14 amino acids long. CDR1 and CDR2 from the germline V gene are SQVTM and ANQGSEA. The V gene end was trimmed by 6 bases and the J gene end by 1 base; junction bases not matched to a gene: 8. CDR3 protein: CSVLRDRVQETQYF. DNA for the CDR3: TGCAGCGTGCTCAGGGACAGAGTCCAAGAGACCCAGTACTTC.

This chain connects TRBV6-1 to TRBJ1-1; unclear D gene. Germline values: CDR1 MNHNS, CDR2 SASEGT. V lost 0 bases, J lost 0 bases, and 8 bases lay in between. This CDR3 has 15 residues. The CDR3 sequence: CASSEAGQMNTEAFF. In nucleotides, the CDR3 is TGTGCCAGCAGTGAAGCTGGTCAGATGAACACTGAAGCTTTCTTT.

The chain links TRBV24-1 to TRBJ1-1; 7 nucleotides line up with TRBD1. Trimming removed 7 bases from V and 1 base from J; junction bases left unmatched: 2. CDR3 length: 13 amino acids. CDR1 and CDR2 from the germline V gene are KGHDR and SFDVKD. The DNA of the CDR3 is TGTGCCACCAGCCGGACAGGGAACACTGAAGCTTTCTTT. Its translation is CATSRTGNTEAFF.

V is TRBV18 and J is TRBJ2-3; D might be TRBD2 (5 bases). The V end was cut by 3 bases, the J end by 0 bases, with 10 bases between. This CDR3 spans 15 amino acids. CDR1 KGHSH and CDR2 LQKENI come from the germline V gene. The DNA of the CDR3 is TGTGCCAGCTCACCCCTTTCGGGGAGCACAGATACGCAGTATTTT. It translates to CASSPLSGSTDTQYF.

The genes are TRBV11-2 and TRBJ1-2; 7 bases are shared with TRBD1. The V and J ends lost 6 bases and 3 bases, in that order; junction bases with no gene match: 7. Germline CDR1 and CDR2: SGHAT and FQNNGV. The CDR3 length is 14 residues. The CDR3 DNA is TGTGCCAGCAGTCGCGCCGGGACAGACTATGGCTACACCTTC. Amino acid sequence: CASSRAGTDYGYTF.

The chain is built from TRBV6-5 and TRBJ1-1; TRBD1 aligns across 9 bases. The CDR3 is made up of 13 amino acids. V lost 8 bases, J lost 5 bases, and 6 bases stayed unmatched. The germline V gene has CDR1 MNHEY and CDR2 SVGAGI. This chain's CDR3 is CASGRDRATEAFF. CDR3 coding DNA: TGTGCCAGCGGGCGGGACAGGGCAACTGAAGCTTTCTTT.